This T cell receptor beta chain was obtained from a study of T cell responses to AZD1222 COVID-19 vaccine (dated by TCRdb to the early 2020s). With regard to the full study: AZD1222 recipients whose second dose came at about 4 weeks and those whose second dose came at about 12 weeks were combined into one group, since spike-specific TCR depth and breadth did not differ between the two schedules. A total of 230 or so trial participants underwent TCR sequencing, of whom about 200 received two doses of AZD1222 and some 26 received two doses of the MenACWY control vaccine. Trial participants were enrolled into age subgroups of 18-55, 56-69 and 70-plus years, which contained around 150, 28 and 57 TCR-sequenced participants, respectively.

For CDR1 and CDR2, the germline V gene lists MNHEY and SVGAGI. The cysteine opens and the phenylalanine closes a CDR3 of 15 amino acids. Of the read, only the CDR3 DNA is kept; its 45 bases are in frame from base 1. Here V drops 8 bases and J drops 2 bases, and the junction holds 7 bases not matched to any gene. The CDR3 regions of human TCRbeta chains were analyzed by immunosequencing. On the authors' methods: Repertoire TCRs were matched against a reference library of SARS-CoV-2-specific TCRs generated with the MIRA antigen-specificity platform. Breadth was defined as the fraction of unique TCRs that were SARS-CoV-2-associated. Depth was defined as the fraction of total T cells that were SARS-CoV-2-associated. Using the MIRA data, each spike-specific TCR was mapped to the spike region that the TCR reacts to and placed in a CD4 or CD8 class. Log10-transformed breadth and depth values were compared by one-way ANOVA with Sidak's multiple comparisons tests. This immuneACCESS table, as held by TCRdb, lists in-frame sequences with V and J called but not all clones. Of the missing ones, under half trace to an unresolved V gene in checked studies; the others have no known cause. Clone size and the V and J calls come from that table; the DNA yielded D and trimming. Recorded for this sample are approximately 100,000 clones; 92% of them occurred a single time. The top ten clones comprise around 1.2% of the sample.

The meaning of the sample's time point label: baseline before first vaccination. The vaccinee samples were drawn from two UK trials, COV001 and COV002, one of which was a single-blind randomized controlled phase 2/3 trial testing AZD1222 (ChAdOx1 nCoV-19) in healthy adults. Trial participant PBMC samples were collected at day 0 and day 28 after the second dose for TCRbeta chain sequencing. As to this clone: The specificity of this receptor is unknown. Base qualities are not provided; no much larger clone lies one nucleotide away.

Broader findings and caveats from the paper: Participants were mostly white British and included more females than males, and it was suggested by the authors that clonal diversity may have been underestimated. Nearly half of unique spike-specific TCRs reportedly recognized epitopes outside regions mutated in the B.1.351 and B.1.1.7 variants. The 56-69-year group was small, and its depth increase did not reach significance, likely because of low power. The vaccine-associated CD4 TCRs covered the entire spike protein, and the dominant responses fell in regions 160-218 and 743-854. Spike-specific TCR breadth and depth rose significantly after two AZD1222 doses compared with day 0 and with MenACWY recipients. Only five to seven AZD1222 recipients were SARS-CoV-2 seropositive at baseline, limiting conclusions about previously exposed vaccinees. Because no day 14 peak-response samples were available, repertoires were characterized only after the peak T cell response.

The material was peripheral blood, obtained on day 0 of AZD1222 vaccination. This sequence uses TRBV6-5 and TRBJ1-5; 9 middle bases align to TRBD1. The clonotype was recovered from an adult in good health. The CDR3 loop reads CASRDRVRGNQPQHF. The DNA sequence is TGTGCCAGCCGGGACAGGGTACGAGGCAATCAGCCCCAGCATTTT.